This TCR beta chain was recovered during a study of control samples from healthy donors and cancer patients. Sequencing used immunoSEQ multiplex PCR; TCRdb keeps in-frame clones, though not all of them. The sample lists approximately 190,000 clones; about nine tenths were seen once. The CDR3 extends over 15 amino acids. V lost 2 bases, J lost 2 bases, and 12 bases lay in between. Germline assignment: CDR1 LGHNA and CDR2 YNFKEQ. The receptor's source is a man aged 25-45 years in good health. The sequenced sample consisted of blood. This chain uses TRBV4-2 with TRBJ1-1; a possible D gene is TRBD1 (5 bases). For the CDR3, the DNA is TGTGCCAGCAGCCAATCACGGGGCCATAACACTGAAGCTTTCTTT. Amino acids: CASSQSRGHNTEAFF.